This TCR beta chain derives from a study of Graves' ophthalmopathy and Graves' hyperthyroidism. About the study: Peripheral blood sampling preceded any treatment and occurred at initial diagnosis.

Germline CDR1 MNHEY, CDR2 SVGEGT. This CDR3 is 12 amino acids long. Between the trimmed V and J ends, which lost 5 bases and 3 bases, there was a span of 5 bases. With a duration under 3 months, ophthalmopathy in the donors showed moderate-to-severe activity, CAS ≥3 and NOSPECS ≥4. Diagnosis relied on clinical symptoms, serum thyroxine, TRAb, thyroid ultrasound and orbital computed tomography. RNA transcripts provided the template for amplifying TCR beta CDR3 regions. Amplification began with first-round RT-PCR using HTBI primers, then second-round multiplex PCR was performed. Using its own MiXCR run on the multiplex PCR reads, TCRdb lists one record per CDR3 protein. Of 200,000 to 250,000 distinct CDR3 sequences in the sample, around a fifth are singletons; the top ten hold more than 35%.

Specimen: peripheral blood. V and J are TRBV6-2 or TRBV6-3 and TRBJ1-5; D call uncertain. The clonotype originates from a woman aged 45-65 years with Graves' ophthalmopathy. The CDR3 loop is CASSHINQPQHF. For the CDR3, the DNA is TGTGCCAGCAGTCACATCAATCAGCCCCAGCATTTT.